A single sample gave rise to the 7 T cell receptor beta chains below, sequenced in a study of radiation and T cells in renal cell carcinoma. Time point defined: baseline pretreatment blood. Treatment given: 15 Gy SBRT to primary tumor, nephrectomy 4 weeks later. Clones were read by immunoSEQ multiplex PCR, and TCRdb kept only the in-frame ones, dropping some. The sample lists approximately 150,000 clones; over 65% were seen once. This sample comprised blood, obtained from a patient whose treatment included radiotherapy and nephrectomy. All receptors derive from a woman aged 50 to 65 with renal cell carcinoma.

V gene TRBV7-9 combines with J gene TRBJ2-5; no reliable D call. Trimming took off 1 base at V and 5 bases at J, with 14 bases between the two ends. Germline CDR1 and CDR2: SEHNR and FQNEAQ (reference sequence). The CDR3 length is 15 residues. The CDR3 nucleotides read TGTGCCAGCAGCTTAGGAACGGGTGGTACGGAGACCCAGTACTTC. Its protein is CASSLGTGGTETQYF.

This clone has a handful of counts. CDR3 amino acids: CAWAGGGYGQPQHF. The CDR3 DNA reads as TGTGCCTGGGCCGGAGGGGGGTATGGTCAGCCCCAGCATTTT. The V and J genes are TRBV30 and TRBJ1-5; perhaps TRBD1 as D (6 bases). V shed 5 bases and J shed 6 bases, with 17 bases lying between them. Germline CDR1 is GTSNPN and CDR2 is SVGIG (reference sequence). The CDR3 loop spans 14 amino acids. The whole variable domain, remainder taken from reference TRBV30 and TRBJ1-5, is SQTIHQWPATLVQPVGSPLSLECTVEGTSNPNLYWYRQAAGRGLQLLFYSVGIGQISSEVPQNLSASRPQDRQFILSSKKLLLSDSGFYLCAWAGGGYGQPQHFGDGTRLSIL.

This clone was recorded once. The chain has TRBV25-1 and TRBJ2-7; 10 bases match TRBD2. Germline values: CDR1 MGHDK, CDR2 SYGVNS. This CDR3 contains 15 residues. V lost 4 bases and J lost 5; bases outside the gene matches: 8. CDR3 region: CASSVAGGFLDEQYF. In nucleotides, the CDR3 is TGTGCCAGCAGTGTAGCGGGAGGTTTTCTTGACGAGCAGTACTTC.

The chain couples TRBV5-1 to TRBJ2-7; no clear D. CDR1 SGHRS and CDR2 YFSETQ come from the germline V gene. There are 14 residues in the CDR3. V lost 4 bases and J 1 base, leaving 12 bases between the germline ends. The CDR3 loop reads CASSPSRLSYEQYF. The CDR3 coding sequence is TGCGCCAGCAGCCCAAGTAGGCTGTCCTACGAGCAGTACTTC.

CDR3 region: CASSSRAENTEAFF. In nucleotides, the CDR3 is TGTGCCAGCAGCTCCCGTGCGGAGAACACTGAAGCTTTCTTT. This chain links TRBV5-6 with TRBJ1-1; no definite D call. This CDR3 spans 14 amino acids. Deletions cut 3 bases from V and 1 base from J, with 10 bases between. CDR1 is SGHDT and CDR2 is YYEEEE in the germline V gene.

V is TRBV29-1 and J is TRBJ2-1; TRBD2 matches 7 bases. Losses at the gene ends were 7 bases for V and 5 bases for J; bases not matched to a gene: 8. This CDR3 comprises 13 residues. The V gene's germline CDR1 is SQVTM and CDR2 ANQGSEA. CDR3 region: CSANGLVNNEQFF. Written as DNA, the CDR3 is TGCAGCGCCAACGGACTAGTCAACAATGAGCAGTTCTTC.

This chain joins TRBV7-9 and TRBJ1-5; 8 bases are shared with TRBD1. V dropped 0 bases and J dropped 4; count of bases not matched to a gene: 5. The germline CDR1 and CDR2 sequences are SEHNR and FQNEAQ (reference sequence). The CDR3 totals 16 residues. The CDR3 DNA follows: TGTGCCAGCAGCTTAGCTGGGACAGGAGGAAATCAGCCCCAGCATTTT. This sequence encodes CASSLAGTGGNQPQHF.